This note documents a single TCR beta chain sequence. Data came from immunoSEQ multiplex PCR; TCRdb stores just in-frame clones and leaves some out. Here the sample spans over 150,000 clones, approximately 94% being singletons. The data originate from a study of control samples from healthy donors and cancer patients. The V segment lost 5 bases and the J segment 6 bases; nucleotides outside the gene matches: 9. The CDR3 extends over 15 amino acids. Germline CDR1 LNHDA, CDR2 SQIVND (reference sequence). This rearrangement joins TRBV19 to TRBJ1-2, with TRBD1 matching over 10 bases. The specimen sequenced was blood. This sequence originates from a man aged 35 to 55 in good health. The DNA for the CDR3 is TGTGCCAGTAGTCCACGGGACAGGGGCTTGGATGGCTACACCTTC. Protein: CASSPRDRGLDGYTF.